These 22 T cell receptor beta chains originate from one sample sequenced in a study of PD-L1 blockade in urothelial cancer. Stated time point: pretreatment peripheral blood. Using immunoSEQ multiplex PCR, the repertoire was profiled, and TCRdb retains in-frame clones only, with some absent. Among roughly 67,000 clones listed, about 86% were seen once. Sequenced material: PBMCs, taken around atezolizumab (anti-PD-L1) treatment. These TCRs come from a man in his sixties with urothelial cancer.

This chain connects TRBV28 to TRBJ1-4; tentative D call: TRBD1 (5 bases). This CDR3 spans 15 amino acids. V gave up 5 bases and J gave up 1 base, with 11 bases separating them. Germline CDR1 reads MDHEN; CDR2 reads SYDVKM. CDR3: CASSVPRGTNEKLFF. The CDR3 DNA follows: TGTGCCAGCAGTGTCCCAAGGGGAACTAATGAAAAACTGTTTTTT. Full variable domain (missing parts from reference TRBV28 and TRBJ1-4): DVKVTQSSRYLVKRTGEKVFLECVQDMDHENMFWYRQDPGLGLRLIYFSYDVKMKEKGDIPEGYSVSREKKERFSLILESASTNQTSMYLCASSVPRGTNEKLFFGSGTQLSVL.

The rearrangement links TRBV4-2 to TRBJ2-2; weak D call: TRBD2 (5 bases). CDR1 LGHNA and CDR2 YNFKEQ come from the germline V gene. This CDR3 spans 14 amino acids. The ends were cut back, 0 bases at V and 7 bases at J, with 9 bases in the middle. The CDR3 sequence: CASSQDLRVGELFF. In DNA form, the CDR3 reads TGTGCCAGCAGCCAAGATCTGAGGGTCGGGGAGCTGTTTTTT.

The chain couples TRBV29-1 to TRBJ1-2; D remains unclear. The V end lost 4 bases, the J end lost 6 bases, and 15 bases lay between the germline ends. Germline CDR1 SQVTM, CDR2 ANQGSEA. The CDR3 loop spans 13 amino acids. Written as DNA, the CDR3 is TGCAGCGTTGTACTTGGAGGGCGGGATGGCTACACCTTC. Translation: CSVVLGGRDGYTF. The full variable domain, completed using reference TRBV29-1 and TRBJ1-2, is SAVISQKPSRDICQRGTSLTIQCQVDSQVTMMFWYRQQPGQSLTLIATANQGSEATYESGFVIDKFPISRPNLTFSTLTVSNMSPEDSSIYLCSVVLGGRDGYTFGSGTRLTVV.

The rearrangement joins TRBV7-6 to TRBJ1-3; 7 nucleotides match TRBD1. The CDR3 runs to 15 residues. Per the germline V gene, CDR1 is SGHVS and CDR2 is FNYEAQ. J lost 3 bases, V lost 0 bases, and 2 bases had no gene match. The CDR3: CASSLATGSGNTIYF. The CDR3, as DNA: TGTGCCAGCAGCTTAGCGACAGGGAGTGGAAACACCATATATTTT.

The V call is TRBV2, the J call TRBJ1-5; D possibly corresponds to TRBD1 (6 bases). The CDR3 has 15 amino acids. Germline V gene data show CDR1 as SNHLY and CDR2 as FYNNEI. V was pared by 5 bases and J by 3 bases, with 14 bases between. This CDR3 reads CASSSRGGNNQPQHF. CDR3 nucleotides: TGTGCCAGCAGTTCGAGGGGGGGCAACAATCAGCCCCAGCATTTT.

This chain uses TRBV29-1 with TRBJ1-2; D is perhaps TRBD1 (5 bases). Deletions cut 1 base from V and 5 bases from J, with 14 bases between. The germline CDR1 and CDR2 sequences are SQVTM and ANQGSEA. This CDR3 spans 14 amino acids. In DNA, the CDR3 is TGCAGCGTTGAAGCGGGGGTGGGAGGGTATGGCTACACCTTC. Amino acid sequence: CSVEAGVGGYGYTF.

This clone was seen a few times. The genes are TRBV19 and TRBJ2-4, with D possibly TRBD2 on 5 matching bases. V shed 5 bases and J shed 0 bases, with 17 bases lying between them. The CDR3 length is 17 residues. The germline CDR1 and CDR2 sequences are LNHDA and SQIVND (reference sequence). The CDR3 DNA sequence: TGTGCCAGTAGTGGGGTGGAGGCGGGCGGAGCCAAAAACATTCAGTACTTC. Protein: CASSGVEAGGAKNIQYF.

J is TRBJ1-6 and V is TRBV7-2, with unresolved D. V dropped 5 bases and J dropped 6 bases, with 17 bases sitting between them. Germline values: CDR1 SGHTA, CDR2 FQGNSA. The CDR3 is made up of 16 amino acids. CDR3: CASSPDIRVINSPLHF. CDR3 DNA sequence: TGTGCCAGCAGCCCCGATATACGGGTGATTAATTCACCCCTCCACTTT.

This clone was seen a handful of times. The chain couples TRBV2 to TRBJ2-7; D is unclear. With 3 bases removed from V and 6 bases from J, the gap between germline ends came to 12 bases. Germline V CDR1 and CDR2: SNHLY, FYNNEI. CDR3 length equals 13 residues. This CDR3 is CASSEGLSFEQYF. CDR3 bases: TGTGCCAGCAGTGAGGGCCTAAGTTTCGAGCAGTACTTC.

The V and J genes are TRBV27 and TRBJ1-1; 7 bases line up with TRBD1. This CDR3 comprises 13 residues. V lost 5 bases and J lost 4; bases outside the gene matches: 4. The germline V gene encodes CDR1 MNHEY and CDR2 SMNVEV (reference sequence). The CDR3 DNA reads as TGTGCCAGCAGTGCAACAGGGGCCACTGAAGCTTTCTTT. Translated: CASSATGATEAFF.

The V and J genes are TRBV13 and TRBJ2-7, with 9 positions matching TRBD1. After removal of 2 bases from V and 4 bases from J, the junction contained 6 bases not matched to a gene. From germline, CDR1 is PRHDT and CDR2 FYEKMQ (reference sequence). The CDR3 runs 15 residues. The CDR3 DNA reads TGTGCCAGCAGCTTAAAGGGACAGGGTCGGTACGAGCAGTACTTC. It specifies CASSLKGQGRYEQYF.

Comment on this clone: Distinct nucleotide sequences in the sample also encode this CDR3. This chain uses TRBV7-9 with TRBJ2-5; 8 nucleotides agree with TRBD2. CDR3 length: 15 residues. V gave up 1 base and J gave up 1 base; unmatched junction bases: 2. Germline CDR1 reads SEHNR; CDR2 reads FQNEAQ (reference sequence). In DNA, the CDR3 is TGTGCCAGCAGCTTAGACGGGGGGGCCCAAGAGACCCAGTACTTC. This encodes CASSLDGGAQETQYF.

This chain links TRBV9 with TRBJ1-3, with D perhaps matching TRBD1 (6 bases). Germline V gives CDR1 SGDLS, CDR2 YYNGEE. Trimming left V 3 bases short and J 0 bases short, with 10 bases between. CDR3 length: 15 amino acids. In nucleotides, the CDR3 is TGTGCCAGCAGCGCCGGGACAATCTCTGGAAACACCATATATTTT. This translates into CASSAGTISGNTIYF. Full variable domain (outside the CDR3, taken from reference TRBV9 and TRBJ1-3): DSGVTQTPKHLITATGQRVTLRCSPRSGDLSVYWYQQSLDQGLQFLIQYYNGEERAKGNILERFSAQQFPDLHSELNLSSLELGDSALYFCASSAGTISGNTIYFGEGSWLTVV.

The chain uses TRBV14 and TRBJ1-2; D remains ambiguous. With 1 base removed from V and 2 bases from J, the gap between germline ends came to 11 bases. Germline CDR1 is SGHDN and CDR2 is FVKESK. This CDR3 spans 15 amino acids. The CDR3 DNA sequence: TGTGCCAGCAGCCAAGGCGGCAACGTCAACTATGGCTACACCTTC. Translated: CASSQGGNVNYGYTF.

The gene calls are TRBV5-1 and TRBJ2-2; D unresolved. Trimming pared 4 bases from V and 2 bases from J, leaving 9 bases between. Germline CDR1 SGHRS, CDR2 YFSETQ. The length of the CDR3 is 14 residues. The chain's CDR3 is CASSPSTNTGELFF. DNA of the CDR3: TGCGCCAGCAGCCCCTCCACAAACACCGGGGAGCTGTTTTTT.

This chain links TRBV7-2 with TRBJ1-2; TRBD1 is a possible D gene (6 bases). The germline V gene encodes CDR1 SGHTA and CDR2 FQGNSA. V lost 2 bases to trimming and J lost 4 bases, with 11 bases between them. The length of the CDR3 is 14 residues. CDR3 bases: TGTGCCAGCAGCTTACCAGGGGCCTTCTATGGCTACACCTTC. Translated: CASSLPGAFYGYTF.

The chain recombines TRBV5-6 with TRBJ2-3; a possible D gene is TRBD2 (6 bases). V lost 1 base and J 0 bases, leaving 21 bases between the germline ends. This CDR3 has 19 residues. CDR1 SGHDT and CDR2 YYEEEE come from the germline V gene. For the CDR3, the DNA is TGTGCCAGCAGCTTGTCCGGGACTTCGTCAGTTTTTAGCACAGATACGCAGTATTTT. Translated, it gives CASSLSGTSSVFSTDTQYF.

This chain links TRBV6-8 with TRBJ2-2, with 14 positions matching TRBD2. From germline, CDR1 is MNHGY and CDR2 SAAAGT. CDR3 size: 18 residues. V shed 2 bases, J shed 5 bases, and the junction held 7 bases outside the gene matches. The CDR3 loop reads CASSYPTRTSGGTGELFF. CDR3 coding DNA: TGTGCCAGCAGTTACCCCACTCGGACTAGCGGGGGGACCGGGGAGCTGTTTTTT.

The rearrangement uses TRBV4-1 and TRBJ2-7; 10 bases align to TRBD1. J was trimmed by 2 bases and V by 3 bases; bases with no gene match: 7. CDR1 and CDR2 (germline): MGHRA, YSYEKL. The CDR3 length is 16 residues. The DNA for the CDR3 is TGCGCCAGCAGCCAGGCTAGGACAGGGGGTGCCTACGAGCAGTACTTC. Protein product: CASSQARTGGAYEQYF.

This chain connects TRBV4-3 to TRBJ1-5, with D possibly being TRBD1 (5 bases). Germline lookup yields CDR1 LGHNA and CDR2 YSLEER. The V gene lost 3 bases and the J gene lost 3 bases, with 12 bases spanning the gap. The CDR3 spans 15 residues. CDR3 residues: CASSQTVGYNQPQHF. The CDR3 bases are TGCGCCAGCAGCCAGACAGTGGGTTACAATCAGCCCCAGCATTTT.

The rearrangement links TRBV6-6 to TRBJ2-7, with D maybe TRBD1 (6 bases). The ends were cut back, 6 bases at V and 0 bases at J, with 18 bases in the middle. The germline CDR1 and CDR2 sequences are MNHNY and SVGAGI (reference sequence). The CDR3 totals 16 residues. The CDR3 DNA follows: TGTGCCAGCAGCCTTCAAACAGGGTATGGCTCCTACGAGCAGTACTTC. Residues: CASSLQTGYGSYEQYF.

This chain links TRBV7-9 with TRBJ1-4; D is perhaps TRBD1 (5 bases). V gave up 6 bases and J gave up 5 bases, with 13 bases separating them. Germline V CDR1 and CDR2: SEHNR, FQNEAQ (reference sequence). The CDR3 runs to 14 residues. CDR3 in amino acids: CASRDWQGNEKLFF. CDR3 DNA sequence: TGTGCCAGCAGGGATTGGCAGGGAAATGAAAAACTGTTTTTT.